A single sample gave rise to the 10 T cell receptor beta chains below, sequenced in a study of regulatory T cells in long-lasting Graves disease. Specified time point: newly diagnosed GD, antithyroid drugs for less than 3 months. The TCR library was prepared using RNA isolated from PBMCs. Sequencing libraries for TCR beta were prepared with iRepertoire HTBI primers and Arm-PCR of CDR3 regions. One entry per CDR3 protein results from TCRdb running MiXCR on the multiplex PCR reads. The sample shows about 620,000 distinct CDR3 sequences, about 16% of them seen only once. The same sample was also used in a study of T cells in Graves' hyperthyroidism and ophthalmopathy.

Sequenced here: peripheral blood mononuclear cells (PBMCs), sampled at new diagnosis, from a patient treated with antithyroid drugs. Every receptor here comes from a young woman with Graves disease.

This clonotype was seen many times. Here the CDR3 DNA reads TGTGCCTGGAGTCTTGGGGTTGGGGAGCAGTTCTTC. Translated, it gives CAWSLGVGEQFF. The chain recombines TRBV30 with TRBJ2-1, with D hard to call. CDR1 and CDR2 from the germline V gene are GTSNPN and SVGIG (reference sequence). The CDR3 runs 12 residues. Trimming pared 2 bases from V and 10 bases from J, leaving 12 bases between.

This clonotype was picked up many times. V gene TRBV6-1 combines with J gene TRBJ2-1; D may be TRBD2 (5 bases). CDR1 and CDR2 (germline): MNHNS, SASEGT. Trimming took 7 bases from V and 8 from J, leaving 15 bases between them. The CDR3 contains 13 residues. The CDR3 here is CASNRGFVDEQFF. CDR3 DNA: TGTGCCAGCAATCGAGGGTTTGTAGATGAGCAGTTCTTC.

This clonotype was counted only a few times. The V gene is TRBV7-9, the J gene TRBJ2-7; weak D call: TRBD2 (5 bases). Germline assignment: CDR1 SEHNR and CDR2 FQNEAQ (reference sequence). This CDR3 is 15 amino acids long. Trimming took off 1 base at V and 0 bases at J, with 10 bases between the two ends. The CDR3 loop is CASSLGRGFSYEQYF. The CDR3 bases are TGTGCCAGCAGCTTAGGTCGGGGATTCTCCTACGAGCAGTACTTC. Based on the CDR3 plus reference TRBV7-9 and TRBJ2-7, the full variable domain is DTGVSQNPRHKITKRGQNVTFRCDPISEHNRLYWYRQTLGQGPEFLTYFQNEAQLEKSRLLSDRFSAERPKGSFSTLEIQRTEQGDSAMYLCASSLGRGFSYEQYFGPGTRLTVT.

This clonotype was counted only a few times. V gene TRBV20-1 combines with J gene TRBJ2-3; 8 nucleotides agree with TRBD2. In germline, CDR1 is DFQATT, CDR2 SNEGSKA (reference sequence). This CDR3 is 16 amino acids long. The J segment lost 4 bases and the V segment lost 3 bases, leaving 12 bases of the junction unmatched. The CDR3, as DNA: TGCAGTGCTAGCTTACAAGCGGGAGTGAGGGCAGATACGCAGTATTTT. Its protein is CSASLQAGVRADTQYF.

The chain combines TRBV28 with TRBJ2-7; 9 positions match TRBD1. V dropped 6 bases and J dropped 2; count of bases not matched to a gene: 14. Germline CDR1 MDHEN, CDR2 SYDVKM. There are 17 residues in the CDR3. For the CDR3, the DNA is TGTGCCAGCAGCCGTACCGGGACAGGGTTAATTACCTACGAGCAGTACTTC. It translates to CASSRTGTGLITYEQYF.

This clonotype occurred a few times. CDR3 sequence reads: CASSTKQAGYIQYF. In DNA form, the CDR3 reads TGTGCCAGTAGTACCAAACAGGCAGGGTACATTCAGTACTTC. The chain links TRBV19 to TRBJ2-4; maybe TRBD1 (5 bases). This CDR3 comprises 14 residues. Germline CDR1 is LNHDA and CDR2 is SQIVND (reference sequence). V was trimmed by 4 bases and J by 8 bases, leaving 15 bases between them.

The chain carries TRBV15 and TRBJ2-7; possible D gene TRBD2, 6 bases. CDR1 is LNHNV, CDR2 YYDKDF, per germline (reference sequence). The CDR3 runs 16 residues. Between the trimmed V and J ends, which lost 1 base and 5 bases, there was a span of 18 bases. The chain's CDR3 is CATSRGGEGAIHEQYF. The CDR3 DNA follows: TGTGCCACCAGCAGAGGGGGGGAAGGGGCTATCCACGAGCAGTACTTC. Drawing the rest from reference TRBV15 and TRBJ2-7, the complete variable domain is DAMVIQNPRYQVTQFGKPVTLSCSQTLNHNVMYWYQQKSSQAPKLLFHYYDKDFNNEADTPDNFQSRRPNTSFCFLDIRSPGLGDTAMYLCATSRGGEGAIHEQYFGPGTRLTVT.

This clonotype showed up many times. J is TRBJ2-1 and V is TRBV28, with D possibly TRBD2 on 6 matching bases. The V gene's germline CDR1 is MDHEN and CDR2 SYDVKM. CDR3 length: 16 amino acids. The V and J ends lost 5 bases and 5 bases respectively, with 19 bases between them. In DNA form, the CDR3 reads TGTGCCAGCAGTGGACGAAGGACTAAGGGCAACAATGAGCAGTTCTTC. Its protein product is CASSGRRTKGNNEQFF.

V usage is TRBV28 and J usage is TRBJ1-2, with 9 bases that match TRBD1. V shed 8 bases, J shed 6 bases, and the junction held 10 bases outside the gene matches. The CDR3 totals 14 residues. The germline CDR1 and CDR2 sequences are MDHEN and SYDVKM. The CDR3 loop reads CASRGQGRGDGYTF. The CDR3 DNA reads as TGTGCCAGCCGGGGACAGGGCAGGGGCGATGGCTACACCTTC.

This clonotype was picked up a small number of times. This chain connects TRBV20-1 to TRBJ2-1, with D perhaps TRBD2 (6 bases). Trimming cost V 6 bases and J 2 bases, with 23 bases left between them. Germline loops: CDR1 DFQATT, CDR2 SNEGSKA (reference sequence). The CDR3 sequence is 17 residues long. The CDR3 sequence is CSALDLLTSSAYNEQFF. DNA for the CDR3: TGCAGTGCCCTAGATTTGTTAACTAGCTCGGCCTACAATGAGCAGTTCTTC.